This T cell receptor (beta chain) is from a study of CD8 T cells in ankylosing spondylitis. This clonotype was recorded at least ten times. V was cut by 0 bases and J by 7 bases, with 20 bases left in between. The germline V gene encodes CDR1 SGHRS and CDR2 YFSETQ. The CDR3 has 17 amino acids. Using its own MiXCR run on the 5' RACE reads, TCRdb lists one record per CDR3 protein. The sample lists around 150,000 distinct CDR3 sequences; approximately 16% were seen once. The sequence was collected from a male donor with ankylosing spondylitis or in good health (not recorded which). The V call is TRBV5-1, the J call TRBJ2-1; weak D call: TRBD2 (9 bases). Sequencing was carried out using blood, either unsorted or a sorted T cell fraction (not recorded which). This chain's CDR3 is CASSLGTGLAGSNEQFF. CDR3 sequence (DNA): TGCGCCAGCAGCTTGGGGACAGGGCTAGCGGGATCGAATGAGCAGTTCTTC.